The text below deals with one T cell receptor (beta chain). This specimen includes other DNA sequences encoding the same CDR3. This entry is derived from a study of shared clonotypes between healthy human individuals. Germline V gene sequence: CDR1 LGHNA, CDR2 YSLEER. The CDR3 covers 14 residues. V was trimmed by 4 bases and J by 3 bases, leaving 12 bases between them. Some clones are missing from TCRdb's copy, which holds only in-frame ones; the method was immunoSEQ multiplex PCR. This table holds millions of clones, 85% to 95% found once. The chain has TRBV4-3 and TRBJ1-2, with D possibly TRBD1 on 5 matching bases. The sequence came from a man between 18 and 29 years old in good health. Sequencing was carried out using naive CD4+ T cells sorted from blood. Specified subset: CD45RA+ positively selected. This chain's CDR3 is CASSPPGTYYGYTF. CDR3 bases: TGCGCCAGCAGCCCCCCGGGGACCTACTATGGCTACACCTTC.